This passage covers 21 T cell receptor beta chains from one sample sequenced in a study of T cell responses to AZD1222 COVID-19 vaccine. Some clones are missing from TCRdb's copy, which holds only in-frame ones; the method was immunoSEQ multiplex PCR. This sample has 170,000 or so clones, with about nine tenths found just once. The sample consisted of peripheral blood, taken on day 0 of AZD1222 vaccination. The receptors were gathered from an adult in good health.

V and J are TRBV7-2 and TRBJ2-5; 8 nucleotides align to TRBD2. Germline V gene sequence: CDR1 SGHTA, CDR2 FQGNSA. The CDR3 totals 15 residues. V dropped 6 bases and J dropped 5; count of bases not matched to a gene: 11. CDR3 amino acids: CASSQRGGREETQYF. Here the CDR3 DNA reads TGTGCCAGCAGTCAGCGCGGGGGGCGGGAGGAGACCCAGTACTTC.

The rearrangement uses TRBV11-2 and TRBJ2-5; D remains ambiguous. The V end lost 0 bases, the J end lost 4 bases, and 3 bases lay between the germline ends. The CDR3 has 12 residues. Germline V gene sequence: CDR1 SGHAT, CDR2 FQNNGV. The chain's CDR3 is CASSLDRETQYF. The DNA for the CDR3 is TGTGCCAGCAGCTTAGATCGAGAGACCCAGTACTTC.

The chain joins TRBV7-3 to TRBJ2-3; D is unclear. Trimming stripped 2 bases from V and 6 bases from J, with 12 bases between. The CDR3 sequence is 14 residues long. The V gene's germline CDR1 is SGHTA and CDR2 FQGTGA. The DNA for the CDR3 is TGTGCCAGCAGCTTAGTCGGGTCGGAGGATACGCAGTATTTT. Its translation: CASSLVGSEDTQYF.

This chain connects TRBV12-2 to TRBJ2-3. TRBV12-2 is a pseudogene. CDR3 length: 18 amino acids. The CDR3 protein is CASRSPINRITPGGTQYF. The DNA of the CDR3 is TGTGCAAGTCGCTCCCCCATTAACAGGATTACCCCTGGAGGTACGCAGTATTTT.

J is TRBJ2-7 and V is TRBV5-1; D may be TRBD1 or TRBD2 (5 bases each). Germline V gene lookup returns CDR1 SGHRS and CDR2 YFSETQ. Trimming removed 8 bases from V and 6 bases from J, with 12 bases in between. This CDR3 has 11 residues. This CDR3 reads CASSEGPEQYF. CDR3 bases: TGCGCCAGTTCCGAGGGGCCCGAGCAGTACTTC.

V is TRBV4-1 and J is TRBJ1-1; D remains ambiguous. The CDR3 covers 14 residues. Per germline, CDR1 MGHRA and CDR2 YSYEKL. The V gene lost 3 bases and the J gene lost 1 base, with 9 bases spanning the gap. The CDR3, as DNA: TGCGCCAGCAGCCAGCCCACCAGGAACACTGAAGCTTTCTTT. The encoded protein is CASSQPTRNTEAFF.

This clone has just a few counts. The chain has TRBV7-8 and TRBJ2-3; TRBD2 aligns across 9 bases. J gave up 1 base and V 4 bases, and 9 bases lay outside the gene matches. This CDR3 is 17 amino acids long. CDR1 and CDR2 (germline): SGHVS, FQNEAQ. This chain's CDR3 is CASSSSPERGGTDTQYF. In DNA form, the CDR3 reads TGTGCCAGCAGCTCAAGCCCGGAGCGGGGGGGCACAGATACGCAGTATTTT. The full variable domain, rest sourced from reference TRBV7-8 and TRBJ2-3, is GAGVSQSPRYKVAKRGQDVALRCDPISGHVSLFWYQQALGQGPEFLTYFQNEAQLDKSGLPSDRFFAERPEGSVSTLKIQRTQQEDSAVYLCASSSSPERGGTDTQYFGPGTRLTVL.

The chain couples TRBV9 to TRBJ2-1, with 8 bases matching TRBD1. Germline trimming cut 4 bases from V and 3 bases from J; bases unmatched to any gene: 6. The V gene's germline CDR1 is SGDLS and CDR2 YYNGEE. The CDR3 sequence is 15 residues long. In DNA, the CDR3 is TGTGCCAGCAGCTCCCGGGACAGGAGCTACAATGAGCAGTTCTTC. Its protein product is CASSSRDRSYNEQFF. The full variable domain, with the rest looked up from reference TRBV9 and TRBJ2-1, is DSGVTQTPKHLITATGQRVTLRCSPRSGDLSVYWYQQSLDQGLQFLIQYYNGEERAKGNILERFSAQQFPDLHSELNLSSLELGDSALYFCASSSRDRSYNEQFFGPGTRLTVL.

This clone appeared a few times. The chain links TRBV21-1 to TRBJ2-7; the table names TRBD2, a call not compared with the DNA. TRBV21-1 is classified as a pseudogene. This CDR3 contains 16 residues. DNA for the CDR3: TGTGCCAGCAGCAAAGAGGGGGGGCCAAGCTCCTACGAGCAGTACTTC. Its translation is CASSKEGGPSSYEQYF.

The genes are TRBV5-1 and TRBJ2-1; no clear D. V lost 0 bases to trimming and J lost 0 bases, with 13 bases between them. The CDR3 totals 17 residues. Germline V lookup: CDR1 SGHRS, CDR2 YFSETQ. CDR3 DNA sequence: TGCGCCAGCAGCTTGGTTCCGGACCGAAGCTCCTACAATGAGCAGTTCTTC. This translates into CASSLVPDRSSYNEQFF.

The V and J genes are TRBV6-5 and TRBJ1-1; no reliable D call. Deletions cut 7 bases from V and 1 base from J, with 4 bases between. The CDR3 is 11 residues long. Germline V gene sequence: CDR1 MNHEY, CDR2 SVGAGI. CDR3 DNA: TGTGCCAGCACCTGGAACACTGAAGCTTTCTTT. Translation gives CASTWNTEAFF.

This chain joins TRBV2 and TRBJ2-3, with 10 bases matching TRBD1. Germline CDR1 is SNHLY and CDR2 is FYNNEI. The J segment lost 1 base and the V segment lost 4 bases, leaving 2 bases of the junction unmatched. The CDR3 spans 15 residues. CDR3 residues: CASSGDRGRTDTQYF. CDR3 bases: TGTGCCAGCAGTGGAGACAGGGGGCGCACAGATACGCAGTATTTT.

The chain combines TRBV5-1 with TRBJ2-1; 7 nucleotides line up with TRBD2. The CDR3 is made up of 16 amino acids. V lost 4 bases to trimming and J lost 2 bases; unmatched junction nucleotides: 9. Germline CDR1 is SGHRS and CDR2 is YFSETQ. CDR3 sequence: CASSPAPGGAYNEQFF. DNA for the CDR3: TGCGCCAGCAGCCCCGCCCCGGGGGGTGCCTACAATGAGCAGTTCTTC. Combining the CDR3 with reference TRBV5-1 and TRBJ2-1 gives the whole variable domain KAGVTQTPRYLIKTRGQQVTLSCSPISGHRSVSWYQQTPGQGLQFLFEYFSETQRNKGNFPGRFSGRQFSNSRSEMNVSTLELGDSALYLCASSPAPGGAYNEQFFGPGTRLTVL.

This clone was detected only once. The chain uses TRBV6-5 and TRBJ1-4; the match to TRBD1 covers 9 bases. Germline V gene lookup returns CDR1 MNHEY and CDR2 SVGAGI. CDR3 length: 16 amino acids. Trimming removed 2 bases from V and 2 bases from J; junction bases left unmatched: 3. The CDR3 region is CASSYGTGLTNEKLFF. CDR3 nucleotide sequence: TGTGCCAGCAGTTACGGGACAGGGCTTACTAATGAAAAACTGTTTTTT.

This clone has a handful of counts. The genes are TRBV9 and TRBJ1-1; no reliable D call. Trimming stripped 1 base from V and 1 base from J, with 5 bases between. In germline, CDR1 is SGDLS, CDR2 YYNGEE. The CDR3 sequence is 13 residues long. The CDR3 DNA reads TGTGCCAGCAGCGTACGGGGGAACACTGAAGCTTTCTTT. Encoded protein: CASSVRGNTEAFF.

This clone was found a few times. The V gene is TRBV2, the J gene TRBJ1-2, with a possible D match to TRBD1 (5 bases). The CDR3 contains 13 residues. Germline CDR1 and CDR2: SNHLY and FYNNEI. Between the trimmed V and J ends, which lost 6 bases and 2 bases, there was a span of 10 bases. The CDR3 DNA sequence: TGTGCCAGCAGGAGCGGGACGAACTATGGCTACACCTTC. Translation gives CASRSGTNYGYTF.

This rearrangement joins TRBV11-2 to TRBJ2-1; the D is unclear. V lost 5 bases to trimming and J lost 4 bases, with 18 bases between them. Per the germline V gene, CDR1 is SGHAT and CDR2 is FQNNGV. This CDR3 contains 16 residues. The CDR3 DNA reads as TGTGCCAGCAGCCCACCGGCAGGTATGACATACAATGAGCAGTTCTTC. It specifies CASSPPAGMTYNEQFF. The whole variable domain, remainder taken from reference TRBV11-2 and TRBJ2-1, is EAGVAQSPRYKIIEKRQSVAFWCNPISGHATLYWYQQILGQGPKLLIQFQNNGVVDDSQLPKDRFSAERLKGVDSTLKIQPAKLEDSAVYLCASSPPAGMTYNEQFFGPGTRLTVL.

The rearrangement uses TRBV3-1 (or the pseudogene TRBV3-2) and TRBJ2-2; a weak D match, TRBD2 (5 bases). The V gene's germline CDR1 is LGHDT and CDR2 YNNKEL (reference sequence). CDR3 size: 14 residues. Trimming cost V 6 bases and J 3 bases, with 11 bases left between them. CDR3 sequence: CASRTMGDTGELFF. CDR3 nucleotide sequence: TGTGCCAGCAGAACCATGGGAGACACCGGGGAGCTGTTTTTT.

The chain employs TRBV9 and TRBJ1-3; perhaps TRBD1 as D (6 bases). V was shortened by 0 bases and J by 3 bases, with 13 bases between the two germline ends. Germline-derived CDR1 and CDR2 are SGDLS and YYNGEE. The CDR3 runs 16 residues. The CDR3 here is CASSVGGQGFGNTIYF. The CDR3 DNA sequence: TGTGCCAGCAGCGTAGGTGGGCAGGGGTTTGGAAACACCATATATTTT.

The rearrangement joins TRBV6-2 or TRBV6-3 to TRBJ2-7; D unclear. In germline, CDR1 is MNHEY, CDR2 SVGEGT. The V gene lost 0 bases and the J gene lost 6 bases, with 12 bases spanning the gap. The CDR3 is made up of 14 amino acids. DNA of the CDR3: TGTGCCAGCAGTTACTCAACTTGGCTCAGCGAGCAGTACTTC. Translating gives CASSYSTWLSEQYF.

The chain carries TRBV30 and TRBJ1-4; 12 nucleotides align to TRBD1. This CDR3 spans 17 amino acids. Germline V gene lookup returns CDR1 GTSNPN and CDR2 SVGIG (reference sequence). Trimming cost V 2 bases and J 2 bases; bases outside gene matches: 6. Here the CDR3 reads CAWSRDRGLATNEKLFF. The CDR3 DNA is TGTGCCTGGAGTAGGGACAGGGGGCTAGCGACTAATGAAAAACTGTTTTTT.